This TCR beta chain stems from a study of cytomegalovirus exposure and HLA in healthy donors (dated by TCRdb to 2016 to 2017). Background on the whole study: In an earlier analysis of several hundred of the donors, approximately 300 Gb of sequence data and 90 million to 130 million unique TCR beta sequences from 180 million or so T cells were reported. Roughly 300 gigabases of sequencing data and roughly 81 million unique TCR sequences made up an early release that covered 500 to 700 HLA-typed donors. Of the roughly 400 genotyped donors, 65% to 90% fell in the genetic ancestry cluster associated with self-reported Caucasian donors. The study was designed to test whether signatures of past pathogen exposure could be identified by cataloging public T cell receptors. The study profiled the T cell repertoires of approximately 700 subjects by immunosequencing and related them to cytomegalovirus serostatus. In addition to the first cohort of around 670 subjects, a separate validation cohort of approximately 120 different subjects was used. High-throughput TCR immunosequencing, statistical association of individual TCRs with disease status, and machine learning were combined to predict cytomegalovirus infection status. In a later analysis, previously published TCR beta repertoires from 500 to 750 donors were re-analyzed and high-resolution HLA genotyping was added so that TCR occurrence patterns could be studied. In the later analysis, no new phenotypic data were used to find candidate immune exposures; instead, reliance was placed on TCR beta sequences and their occurrence across donors. In an earlier analysis of 587 of the donors, high-throughput TCR beta sequencing was used to judge whether each TCR beta V gene segment behaved as functional or pseudogenic. Alongside the repertoire data, information on donor age, sex, ethnicity and CMV serostatus was compiled. Genome-wide SNP genotypes for about 65% of the 666 donors were used in a later genetic analysis, which treated that subset as a discovery cohort. Every discovery cohort repertoire had been produced on one sequencing platform. HLA typing covered class I and class II loci at four-digit resolution. The number of typed donors differed by locus: roughly 629-640 for A, B, C, DRB1 and DQB1; 500 to 550 for DQA1; about 600 for DPA1; and about 450 for DPB1. About five DR-DQ haplotypes were treated as single units for association and clustering because of strong linkage in the cohort. Among a few hundred genotyped donors of the cohort, an average of about 240,000 unique TCR beta nucleotide sequences were sequenced per donor, 15% to 20% of them non-productive.

On this clone itself: Its antigen is not yet known. No base-level quality is on record; no much larger clone is a single base apart.

What the authors observed across the whole study: A later analysis found that HLA-associated TCR beta chains were more clonally expanded and had lower generation probabilities than equally common non-associated chains. According to the authors, the approach could potentially be generalized to other disease states and immunological phenotypes. An association between a missense DCLRE1C variant and V-gene and J-gene trimming of TCR beta chains was found in a later genetic analysis and replicated in an independent cohort. Several of the top co-occurrence clusters appeared to be linked to parvovirus B19, influenza, CMV and Epstein-Barr virus, according to a later analysis. A later genetic analysis reported fewer N-insertions in productive TCRs among donors in an Asian-associated ancestry cluster than the roughly 620-donor mean. The classifier was reported to diagnose cytomegalovirus status with high specificity and sensitivity in both the original and validation cohorts. The presence/absence analyses assumed that sequencing depth was roughly uniform across donors, and that assumption may not be true. Because HLA typing was unavailable for some donors at each locus, only the typed subset was used in association tests. Immune exposure information for the cohort was limited to CMV serostatus. Specific HLA alleles were associated with roughly 17,000 TCR beta sequences at a false discovery rate of 0.05 in a later analysis. In this cohort, only TCR beta chains were sequenced, and detectable features were limited by the absence of alpha or paired-chain data. The study gave a list of around 170 TCR beta chains associated with cytomegalovirus. Assigning TCR associations to individual alleles was difficult when HLA alleles, especially DR and DQ, strongly co-occurred. Most TCR sequences were seen in very few donors, while some public TCRs were found in many individuals. Correlated functional status among segregating V segments might be attributable to linkage disequilibrium, but an unknown experimental factor could not be ruled out. According to a later analysis, most CMV-associated TCR beta chains appeared to be HLA-restricted, and the HLA associations seemed to be driven largely by CMV exposure. Three of the identified cytomegalovirus-associated TCR beta chains were confirmed in vitro to be specific for cytomegalovirus antigens. Some IMGT-functional V segments, including TRBV6-2 and TRBV6-3, could not be distinguished by the 87-base-pair reads and were therefore excluded. Because counts were too low, about 18 rarely observed V segments, including chromosome 9 orphons, were left out of the earlier analysis of 500 to 750 of the donors. A further reported finding was that TCR beta sequences accurately predicted the HLA-A and HLA-B alleles for most subjects in the first cohort. In a later analysis, the rate of TCR association differed among HLA loci, with DRB1 alleles having the most associated TCRs and HLA-C alleles having the fewest. A group of highly shared sequence variants was considered likely to be a technical artifact of the sequencing pipeline. In an earlier analysis of around 600 of the donors, most TCR beta V segments were observed in productive rearrangements about 87% or about 30% of the time, broadly matching IMGT annotations.

Library preparation used the immunoSEQ multiplex PCR assay. The multiplex PCR relied on a mix of 60 forward primers for TCR Vbeta segments and 13 reverse primers for TCR Jbeta segments. The CDR3 region of rearranged TCR beta genes was amplified from genomic DNA with a multiplex PCR assay. On the Illumina HiSeq System, the amplified TCR beta libraries were sequenced as 87-base-pair reads. The authors' pipeline ran thus. A later analysis counted 65 million to 90 million unique TCR beta chains across the 666 repertoires, and around 12 million of these chains were shared by at least two donors. To remove PCR and sequencing errors, raw reads were error-corrected and collapsed into unique sequences using a nearest-neighbor algorithm that merged closely related sequences. Alignment of CDR3 sequences to IMGT reference sequences was used to assign V, D and J gene segments. Each retained sequence needed at least a six-nucleotide match to both a V gene segment and a J gene segment. Rearrangements were classified as productive when the CDR3 lacked stop codons and remained in frame with V and J, and all other rearrangements were classified as non-productive. Following IMGT convention, CDR3 was defined as the stretch from the second conserved V-encoded cysteine up to the conserved J-encoded phenylalanine. Sequences without an unambiguous match to a single V gene segment were excluded from the earlier analysis of 500 to 700 of the donors. An earlier analysis of a few hundred of the donors called V segments functional above 56.7% productive rearrangements and segregating when the between-donor standard deviation exceeded 5%. A statistical classification framework was built for diagnosing cytomegalovirus status from the catalog of TCR beta chain sequences. A later analysis assigned V and J genes by comparing TCR nucleotide sequences with IMGT/GENE-DB human TR gene sequences. In a later analysis, CDR3 sequences and most-parsimonious VDJ recombination scenarios were assigned using the TCRdist pipeline. In a later analysis, every TCR beta chain was defined by the combination of its CDR3 amino acid sequence and its V-gene family, and reads without a unique V-gene family were dropped. A later analysis removed 550 to 700 highly shared, low-generation-probability nucleotide sequences to deal with suspected cross-contamination and a sequencing artifact. For each public chain, a later analysis derived a clonal expansion index from normalized ranks of inferred template counts within each repertoire. Generation probabilities in a later analysis came from a VDJ recombination model fitted to out-of-frame rearrangements, and those results were checked against IGoR. Hypergeometric tests were used in a later analysis to score TCR-TCR, TCR-HLA and TCR-CMV co-occurrence, with a repertoire-size bias correction applied to the TCR pairs. To estimate false discovery rates, a later analysis permuted the HLA or CMV assignments 20 times. In a later analysis, co-occurring TCRs were grouped using DBSCAN, with TCRdist sequence similarity added in when clustering inside HLA-allele-positive subsets. Repertoires with fewer than 30,000 or more than 120,000 public chains were left out of co-occurrence clustering, as were four to six repertoires with anomalous nucleotide sharing. In TCRdb, the immuneACCESS table is reduced to in-frame sequences with V and J assigned. These tables do not hold every clone; where another copy was compared, an unresolved V gene accounts for under half, and the others remain unexplained. D and trimming were read from the DNA, whereas the V and J calls and clone size are those reported in that table. This sample holds around 160,000 clones; around 68% were observed only once. Less than 1.5% of the sample is held by the ten biggest clonotypes.

In total, about 650 healthy bone marrow donors made up the cohort. At the time of sampling, all cohort members were nominally healthy, though unrecorded immune exposures were likely present. The donor was CMV seronegative and belonged to the group of 350 or so seronegative cohort members. A peripheral blood sample was collected from each donor, and TCR beta sequencing was performed on peripheral blood mononuclear cells. The Qiagen DNeasy Blood Extraction Kit was used to extract genomic DNA from the blood cell samples. The CDR3 goes from the cysteine to the phenylalanine over 20 residues. The entry retains the CDR3 DNA only, 60 bases that are in frame from base 1.

The sequence derives from a man in his forties or fifties in good health and CMV-seronegative. The chain is encoded by TRBV12-2 joined to TRBJ1-5. TRBV12-2 has pseudogene status. Sequenced material: PBMCs. CDR3 loop: CASRLAGEAGPLKSYQPQHF. In nucleotide form, the sequence is TGTGCAAGTCGCTTAGCGGGGGAGGCAGGGCCCTTAAAGTCCTATCAGCCCCAGCATTTT.